This T cell receptor (beta chain) was found in a study of cytomegalovirus exposure and HLA in healthy donors. Regarding this clone: The antigen remains unidentified.

Study-wide points: Specificity for CMV antigens was confirmed in vitro for three of the CMV-associated chains. According to a later analysis, donors in an Asian-associated ancestry cluster reportedly had fewer N-insertions than the roughly 670-donor mean. Per a prior analysis, the majority of TCR beta V segments were productive roughly 87% or roughly 30% of the time.

PCR used 60 Vbeta primers and 13 Jbeta primers. Measured with immunoSEQ multiplex PCR; TCRdb has only the in-frame clones, and not every one. This sample has under 150,000 clones, with around 10% found just once. Germline lookup yields CDR1 LNHDA and CDR2 SQIVND (reference sequence). The CDR3 has 16 residues. V gave up 5 bases and J gave up 8 bases; unmatched junction bases: 12. V and J are TRBV19 and TRBJ2-1; the match to TRBD2 covers 10 bases. The TCR comes from a man between 25 and 39 years old in good health and CMV-seronegative. Sample: PBMCs. The CDR3 coding sequence is TGTGCCAGTAGTTCGCACCTAGCGGGAGCAGGAGATGAGCAGTTCTTC. Residues: CASSSHLAGAGDEQFF.